The clone carrying this T cell receptor beta chain has at least ten counts. Its antigen remains unknown. TCRdb analysed the reads with MiXCR anew, one entry per CDR3 protein. The table has about 140,000 distinct CDR3 sequences, about 6% seen once. Germline CDR1 reads SEHNR; CDR2 reads FQNEAQ (reference sequence). The CDR3 covers 16 residues. Trimming removed 1 base from V and 3 bases from J; junction bases left unmatched: 4. This record belongs to a study of T cell repertoires in cytomegalovirus infection. Study summary: Based on public TCR beta signatures, there were indications of CMV infection and of a matching HLA type.

Study results and limitations: Accumulated public TCR beta family frequency recognized individuals carrying CMV together with the relevant HLA. The ex vivo response was dominated by HLA-C-restricted CMV-specific TCR beta clonotypes.

The rearrangement links TRBV7-9 to TRBJ1-5; 9 positions match TRBD1. The sample was PBMCs. The sequence derives from a human donor in good health (CMV status not recorded). Some clones in this sample may be carry-over from other donors' samples. This CDR3 is CASSLDTGGVNQPQHF. CDR3 bases: TGTGCCAGCAGCTTAGATACAGGGGGCGTCAATCAGCCCCAGCATTTT.